This is a list of T cell receptor beta chains from one sample in a study of cytomegalovirus exposure and HLA in healthy donors. Method: immunoSEQ multiplex PCR; TCRdb's copy keeps in-frame clones and lacks some. Here the sample spans around 150,000 clones, roughly 80% being singletons. The sample was PBMCs. All receptors derive from a man aged 25 to 40 in good health and CMV-seronegative. Each CDR3 is given with its conserved first and last residue. A D gene is named only where the DNA matches it firmly. Expanded clones get a size class; other rows say once, few or many, or leave the size out.

v_call	clone_size	d_call	j_call	cdr3_aa	cdr3_nt
TRBV30	NA	TRBD1	TRBJ1-1	CAWGGQLNTEAFF	TGTGCCTGGGGGGGACAGTTGAACACTGAAGCTTTCTTT
TRBV19	NA	NA	TRBJ2-3	CASSISGVGTDTQYF	TGTGCCAGTAGTATCTCGGGTGTGGGCACAGATACGCAGTATTTT
TRBV2	NA	TRBD1	TRBJ2-1	CASSEVGQVNGIYNEQFF	TGTGCCAGCAGTGAAGTGGGACAGGTCAACGGAATTTACAATGAGCAGTTCTTC
TRBV9	NA	NA	TRBJ2-5	CASSVGALETQYF	TGTGCCAGCAGCGTGGGGGCCTTAGAGACCCAGTACTTC
TRBV6-5	NA	TRBD1	TRBJ2-7	CASSRDRNSYEQYF	TGTGCCAGCAGTCGGGACAGAAATTCCTACGAGCAGTACTTC
TRBV5-1	NA	TRBD2	TRBJ2-1	CASSSGTSGDNEQFF	TGCGCCAGCAGCTCGGGGACTAGCGGGGACAATGAGCAGTTCTTC
TRBV11-3	once	NA	TRBJ2-3	CASSLAPKNTQYF	TGTGCCAGCAGCTTAGCCCCTAAAAATACGCAGTATTTT
TRBV28	NA	NA	TRBJ1-1	CASSFVGGATEAFF	TGTGCCAGCAGTTTTGTGGGGGGAGCGACTGAAGCTTTCTTT
TRBV19	NA	TRBD1	TRBJ1-2	CASSIDEGAGGYTF	TGTGCCAGTAGTATAGATGAGGGGGCTGGTGGCTACACCTTC
TRBV30	NA	TRBD2	TRBJ2-2	CAWSVSSGRPTGELFF	TGTGCCTGGAGTGTCAGTAGCGGGAGGCCCACCGGGGAGCTGTTTTTT
TRBV14	NA	NA	TRBJ2-5	CASSPQGYQETQYF	TGTGCCAGCAGCCCTCAGGGATACCAAGAGACCCAGTACTTC
TRBV2	NA	TRBD2	TRBJ2-3	CASNRGLAGGLADTQYF	TGTGCCAGCAACCGAGGACTAGCGGGGGGCCTGGCGGATACGCAGTATTTT
TRBV6-1	NA	TRBD1	TRBJ2-5	CASSAGTGRQETQYF	TGTGCCAGCAGTGCCGGGACAGGGCGCCAAGAGACCCAGTACTTC
TRBV30	once	NA	TRBJ2-2	CAVPRQRTGELFF	TGTGCCGTGCCCCGACAGCGAACCGGGGAGCTGTTTTTT
TRBV5-1	few	NA	TRBJ2-3	CASSLRGLEDTQYF	TGCGCCAGCAGCCTGCGGGGGCTGGAGGATACGCAGTATTTT
TRBV9	NA	NA	TRBJ2-5	CASSDPAQGGETQYF	TGTGCCAGCAGCGATCCGGCACAGGGTGGGGAGACCCAGTACTTC
TRBV5-1	NA	NA	TRBJ2-7	CASSQDSPWAYEQYF	TGCGCCAGCAGCCAAGACTCCCCGTGGGCCTACGAGCAGTACTTC
TRBV28	NA	NA	TRBJ1-6	CASSFVGSSYNSPLHF	TGTGCCAGCAGTTTTGTAGGGAGCTCCTATAATTCACCCCTCCACTTT
TRBV5-5	NA	TRBD1	TRBJ2-2	CASSPGTGGRGTGELFF	TGTGCCAGCAGCCCCGGGACAGGGGGCCGAGGGACCGGGGAGCTGTTTTTT
TRBV7-9	NA	NA	TRBJ2-2	CASSLELTGELFF	TGTGCCAGCAGCTTAGAACTGACCGGGGAGCTGTTTTTT
TRBV2	NA	TRBD1	TRBJ2-1	CASSEWDRTYNEQFF	TGTGCCAGCAGTGAATGGGACAGAACCTACAATGAGCAGTTCTTC
TRBV27	once	NA	TRBJ2-7	CASSLGRTYEQYF	TGTGCCAGCAGTTTAGGGAGAACCTACGAGCAGTACTTC
TRBV13	NA	TRBD2	TRBJ2-1	CASSRTSGGYGEQFF	TGTGCCAGCAGCCGGACTAGCGGGGGCTACGGCGAGCAGTTCTTC
TRBV4-1	NA	NA	TRBJ1-2	CASSQHLLIPQGCGYTF	TGCGCCAGCAGCCAACATCTACTGATCCCCCAGGGGTGTGGCTACACCTTC
TRBV9	NA	TRBD1	TRBJ1-3	CASSVGHRGRGNTIYF	TGTGCCAGCAGCGTAGGTCACAGGGGGCGCGGAAACACCATATATTTT
TRBV27	NA	TRBD2	TRBJ2-1	CASSRTSGYNEQFF	TGTGCCAGCAGCCGGACTAGCGGCTACAATGAGCAGTTCTTC
TRBV4-3	NA	NA	TRBJ2-7	CASSQEAYLAEFYEQYF	TGCGCCAGCAGCCAAGAGGCCTACCTCGCGGAATTCTACGAGCAGTACTTC
TRBV28	once	TRBD1	TRBJ2-7	CASSLDRVSEQYF	TGTGCCAGCAGCCTCGACAGGGTAAGCGAGCAGTACTTC
TRBV6-4	NA	NA	TRBJ2-1	CASSDSKAGSYNEQFF	TGTGCCAGCAGTGACTCGAAAGCCGGCTCCTACAATGAGCAGTTCTTC
TRBV5-1	NA	NA	TRBJ1-2	CASSLEVSGCGYTF	TGCGCCAGCAGCTTGGAGGTATCAGGGTGTGGCTACACCTTC
TRBV28	NA	NA	TRBJ1-2	CASSSARGGGYTF	TGTGCCAGCAGTTCCGCCCGGGGGGGTGGCTACACCTTC
TRBV2	NA	TRBD1	TRBJ1-2	CASSDRGAYNGYGYTF	TGTGCCAGCAGTGACAGGGGGGCCTATAACGGGTATGGCTACACCTTC
TRBV20-1	NA	NA	TRBJ2-5	CSAIRETQYF	TGCAGCGCTATTCGGGAGACCCAGTACTTC
TRBV7-9	NA	TRBD1	TRBJ1-6	CASSLARTGGGSPLHF	TGTGCCAGCAGCTTAGCGAGGACAGGGGGAGGATCACCCCTCCACTTT
TRBV5-1	NA	TRBD1	TRBJ2-7	CASSLGAQGVEQYF	TGCGCCAGCAGCTTGGGAGCCCAGGGGGTGGAGCAGTACTTC
TRBV29-1	once	NA	TRBJ1-2	CSVELDRNYGYTF	TGCAGCGTTGAACTCGACAGGAACTATGGCTACACCTTC
TRBV4-2	NA	NA	TRBJ2-2	CASSQEQAGGELFF	TGTGCCAGCAGCCAAGAACAAGCAGGCGGGGAGCTGTTTTTT
TRBV6-5	NA	NA	TRBJ2-1	CASSLRGSYNEQFF	TGTGCCAGCAGCCTCCGAGGCTCCTACAATGAGCAGTTCTTC
TRBV5-6	NA	TRBD1	TRBJ2-2	CASSPRGTGELFF	TGTGCCAGCAGTCCCAGGGGGACCGGGGAGCTGTTTTTT
TRBV9	NA	TRBD2	TRBJ2-3	CASSDRTSGGSTDTQYF	TGTGCCAGCAGCGACCGGACTAGCGGGGGGAGCACAGATACGCAGTATTTT
TRBV27	NA	TRBD1	TRBJ1-4	CASSLKVRTGTYEKLFF	TGTGCCAGCAGTTTAAAAGTTCGGACAGGGACGTATGAAAAACTGTTTTTT
TRBV19	NA	NA	TRBJ1-1	CASSPRGAAVGAFF	TGTGCCAGTAGCCCCCGGGGGGCGGCGGTCGGAGCTTTCTTT
TRBV21-1	NA	NA	TRBJ2-3	CASSTDRVGDTQYF	TGTGCCAGCAGCACCGACAGGGTGGGGGATACGCAGTATTTT
TRBV7-2	NA	TRBD2	TRBJ2-7	CASSLGGLAGEQYF	TGTGCCAGCAGCTTAGGGGGACTAGCGGGCGAGCAGTACTTC
TRBV19	NA	NA	TRBJ1-1	CASSIGRGNTEAFF	TGTGCCAGTAGTATTGGGAGGGGGAACACTGAAGCTTTCTTT
TRBV9	NA	NA	TRBJ1-6	CASSGLGRGSPLHF	TGTGCCAGCAGCGGACTTGGGCGGGGTTCACCCCTCCACTTT
TRBV5-1	NA	NA	TRBJ2-1	CARDSVSSYNEQFF	TGCGCCAGGGACTCAGTCAGCTCCTACAATGAGCAGTTCTTC
TRBV5-1	NA	TRBD1	TRBJ2-4	CASSSGDRGPVQYF	TGCGCCAGCAGCTCGGGGGACAGGGGCCCGGTTCAGTACTTC
TRBV19	NA	NA	TRBJ1-5	CASRLEAGNNQPQHF	TGTGCCAGTAGATTAGAGGCGGGGAACAATCAGCCCCAGCATTTT
TRBV30	NA	NA	TRBJ1-6	CAWSVGSLPYNSPLHF	TGTGCCTGGAGTGTGGGCAGCCTTCCCTATAATTCACCCCTCCACTTT